This T cell receptor beta chain was sequenced during a study of T cell responses to AZD1222 COVID-19 vaccine. This CDR3 has 13 residues. The junction had 6 bases not matched to a gene; V was cut back by 6 bases and J by 5 bases. Per germline, CDR1 MDHEN and CDR2 SYDVKM. Here immunoSEQ multiplex PCR was the method, and the copy in TCRdb shows in-frame clones only, minus some. The profile shows some 110,000 clones, 85% to 90% of them singletons. Specimen: peripheral blood, collected 28 days after the second AZD1222 dose. The rearrangement uses TRBV28 and TRBJ2-7, with 8 bases aligning to TRBD1. The receptor's source is an adult who received the AZD1222 COVID-19 vaccine. The CDR3 nucleotides are TGTGCCAGCAGCCTGGACAGGGTCCACGAGCAGTACTTC. Translation gives CASSLDRVHEQYF. Together with reference TRBV28 and TRBJ2-7, the CDR3 gives the full variable domain: DVKVTQSSRYLVKRTGEKVFLECVQDMDHENMFWYRQDPGLGLRLIYFSYDVKMKEKGDIPEGYSVSREKKERFSLILESASTNQTSMYLCASSLDRVHEQYFGPGTRLTVT.